The next 27 T cell receptor beta chains were all read from a single sample in a study of yellow fever vaccine responses in identical twins. TCRdb re-analysed the RT-PCR reads in MiXCR, keeping a single row per CDR3 protein. This table holds 1,800 or so distinct CDR3 sequences, roughly 86% found once. The source material was T cells from blood (PBMCs), unsorted or a sorted subset (not recorded which), sampled before or after yellow fever vaccination (not recorded which). All receptors come from a woman aged 18-29 years who received the yellow fever vaccine.

The chain uses TRBV12-3 or TRBV12-4 and TRBJ1-1, with TRBD1 as a possible D gene (6 bases). CDR3 length: 13 residues. The V end was cut by 7 bases, the J end by 6 bases, with 15 bases between. CDR3 loop: CASTSQGSAEAFF. CDR3 bases: TGTGCCAGCACCTCCCAGGGGTCAGCTGAAGCTTTCTTT.

The chain carries TRBV7-9 and TRBJ2-3; TRBD2 aligns across 11 bases. The junction had 6 bases not matched to a gene; V was cut back by 5 bases and J by 2 bases. Germline CDR1 reads SEHNR; CDR2 reads FQNEAQ (reference sequence). The length of the CDR3 is 16 residues. CDR3 bases: TGTGCCAGCAGCCTCCTAGCGGGGGGATACACAGATACGCAGTATTTT. It encodes CASSLLAGGYTDTQYF.

V usage is TRBV5-1 and J usage is TRBJ2-2, with a tentative D call TRBD2 (5 bases). Germline-derived CDR1 and CDR2 are SGHRS and YFSETQ. The CDR3 loop spans 15 amino acids. The ends were cut back, 2 bases at V and 5 bases at J, with 13 bases in the middle. The CDR3 sequence: CASSFGVGRTGELFF. The CDR3 DNA sequence: TGCGCCAGCAGCTTCGGGGTCGGTAGGACCGGGGAGCTGTTTTTT.

This chain connects TRBV2 to TRBJ2-3; 9 bases line up with TRBD1. The V gene's germline CDR1 is SNHLY and CDR2 FYNNEI. The junction had 8 bases not matched to a gene; V was cut back by 4 bases and J by 6 bases. CDR3 length: 15 residues. Here the CDR3 DNA reads TGTGCCAGCAGTGGTGAACAGGGGGCATATGATACGCAGTATTTT. Its protein is CASSGEQGAYDTQYF.

This chain joins TRBV20-1 and TRBJ2-1; D is unresolved. The CDR3 has 13 residues. V was clipped by 2 bases and J by 4 bases, with 9 bases between them. Germline V gene sequence: CDR1 DFQATT, CDR2 SNEGSKA (reference sequence). The CDR3 sequence: CSARLGFYNEQFF. CDR3 DNA sequence: TGCAGTGCTAGATTGGGCTTTTACAATGAGCAGTTCTTC.

This clonotype was recorded only once. This chain connects TRBV15 to TRBJ1-5, with 10 bases identical to TRBD1. CDR3 length: 17 residues. Germline values: CDR1 LNHNV, CDR2 YYDKDF (reference sequence). V was pared by 1 base and J by 4 bases, with 7 bases of the junction left unmatched. CDR3 region: CATSRAGQGVRNQPQHF. The CDR3 nucleotides read TGTGCCACCAGCAGAGCCGGACAGGGGGTGCGGAATCAGCCCCAGCATTTT.

The chain combines TRBV4-1 with TRBJ1-5, with TRBD1 as a possible D gene (5 bases). Germline-derived CDR1 and CDR2 are MGHRA and YSYEKL. This CDR3 comprises 15 residues. Trimming took off 4 bases at V and 1 base at J, with 11 bases between the two ends. CDR3 DNA: TGCGCCAGCAGCCCCCGACGGGGGAGCAATCAGCCCCAGCATTTT. Protein sequence: CASSPRRGSNQPQHF.

This chain links TRBV6-5 with TRBJ1-1; the D is unclear. The V gene lost 0 bases and the J gene lost 3 bases, with 11 bases spanning the gap. Looked up from germline, CDR1 is MNHEY and CDR2 is SVGAGI. CDR3 length equals 15 residues. The CDR3 nucleotides are TGTGCCAGCAGTTACTCCCGGTATGAGGACACTGAAGCTTTCTTT. It specifies CASSYSRYEDTEAFF.

This chain joins TRBV12-3 or TRBV12-4 and TRBJ2-5, with D maybe TRBD2 (6 bases). This CDR3 has 12 amino acids. Trimming stripped 7 bases from V and 3 bases from J, with 9 bases between. DNA for the CDR3: TGTGCCAGCACGGGCGGGGAAGAGACCCAGTACTTC. Protein sequence: CASTGGEETQYF.

The chain links TRBV11-1 to TRBJ2-3, with 14 bases that match TRBD2. Germline V lookup: CDR1 SGHAT, CDR2 FQDESV (reference sequence). This CDR3 spans 15 amino acids. The ends lost 10 bases at V and 3 bases at J; junction bases unmatched: 6. CDR3 sequence (DNA): TGTGCCATTCAGGGACTAGCGGGAGAAACAGATACGCAGTATTTT. Translating gives CAIQGLAGETDTQYF.

V is TRBV7-3 and J is TRBJ2-7; D possibly corresponds to TRBD1 (6 bases). CDR1 is SGHTA, CDR2 FQGTGA, per germline. The CDR3 totals 13 residues. V was cut by 4 bases and J by 7 bases, with 14 bases left in between. CDR3 in amino acids: CASSSTPRGEQYF. Written as DNA, the CDR3 is TGTGCCAGCAGCTCTACGCCTAGGGGGGAGCAGTACTTC.

This clonotype showed up just once. The J gene is TRBJ1-3, the V gene TRBV28; D possibly corresponds to TRBD1 (6 bases). Germline-derived CDR1 and CDR2 are MDHEN and SYDVKM. V was clipped by 7 bases and J by 4 bases, with 14 bases between them. CDR3 length equals 14 residues. In nucleotides, the CDR3 is TGTGCCAGCATAACGGGGGCCCCGGGAAACACCATATATTTT. Translating gives CASITGAPGNTIYF.

V usage is TRBV2 and J usage is TRBJ2-1; 12 bases line up with TRBD2. The V gene's germline CDR1 is SNHLY and CDR2 FYNNEI. With 3 bases clipped from V and 9 bases from J, the junction kept 3 bases outside the gene matches. The CDR3 totals 14 residues. CDR3 loop: CASSETSGRTEQFF. The CDR3 DNA sequence: TGTGCCAGCAGTGAGACTAGCGGGAGAACTGAGCAGTTCTTC. Full variable domain (rest looked up from reference TRBV2 and TRBJ2-1): EPEVTQTPSHQVTQMGQEVILRCVPISNHLYFYWYRQILGQKVEFLVSFYNNEISEKSEIFDDQFSVERPDGSNFTLKIRSTKLEDSAMYFCASSETSGRTEQFFGPGTRLTVL.

V usage is TRBV27 and J usage is TRBJ2-1; a weak D match, TRBD2 (6 bases). CDR3 length: 14 amino acids. Trimming took 7 bases from V and 1 from J, leaving 11 bases between them. The germline V gene encodes CDR1 MNHEY and CDR2 SMNVEV (reference sequence). The CDR3 reads CASKEGVSYNEQFF. The DNA for the CDR3 is TGTGCCAGCAAGGAGGGAGTATCCTACAATGAGCAGTTCTTC.

V gene TRBV7-9 combines with J gene TRBJ2-5; the D is unclear. The germline CDR1 and CDR2 sequences are SEHNR and FQNEAQ (reference sequence). The CDR3 spans 14 residues. The V and J ends lost 1 base and 0 bases respectively, with 6 bases between them. The CDR3: CASSLGAYQETQYF. In nucleotides, the CDR3 is TGTGCCAGCAGCTTAGGGGCCTACCAAGAGACCCAGTACTTC.

The chain recombines TRBV4-2 with TRBJ2-2; TRBD2 might be the D (7 bases). The CDR3 is made up of 16 amino acids. V shed 4 bases and J shed 3 bases, with 15 bases lying between them. Germline CDR1 reads LGHNA; CDR2 reads YNFKEQ. As DNA, the CDR3 is TGTGCCAGCAGCCGGCGGACTAGGGGGGACACCGGGGAGCTGTTTTTT. Its protein product is CASSRRTRGDTGELFF.

This clonotype came up once. This sequence joins TRBV10-1 and TRBJ2-1; 7 bases match TRBD1. V gave up 5 bases and J gave up 4 bases; unmatched junction bases: 5. Germline loops: CDR1 WNHNN, CDR2 SYGVQD (reference sequence). The CDR3 is 14 residues long. DNA of the CDR3: TGCGCCAGCAGTATGGGACAGTTATACAATGAGCAGTTCTTC. Protein: CASSMGQLYNEQFF.

In its sample, this clonotype was seen once. The chain is built from TRBV5-1 and TRBJ2-7, with a possible D match to TRBD2 (5 bases). CDR1 is SGHRS and CDR2 is YFSETQ in the germline V gene. This CDR3 is built from 14 residues. The CDR3 region has the DNA TGCGCCAGCAGTTTGGAGGTCCAGATCTACGAGCAGTACGTC. Residues: CASSLEVQIYEQYV.

CDR3 sequence reads: CASSYSGSSSYEQYF. DNA for the CDR3: TGCGCCAGCAGCTATTCGGGCTCCAGCTCCTACGAGCAGTACTTC. This chain joins TRBV5-1 and TRBJ2-7; D ambiguous. This CDR3 comprises 15 residues. The V gene lost 3 bases and the J gene lost 0 bases, with 13 bases spanning the gap. Germline assignment: CDR1 SGHRS and CDR2 YFSETQ.

The V and J genes are TRBV29-1 and TRBJ2-3; no reliable D call. Germline assignment: CDR1 SQVTM and CDR2 ANQGSEA. This CDR3 contains 14 residues. Trimming removed 5 bases at V and 1 base at J, with 13 bases between. The CDR3 loop is CSVNPSWGTDTQYF. The CDR3 bases are TGCAGCGTTAATCCAAGTTGGGGCACAGATACGCAGTATTTT.

The CDR3 sequence: CASSLATSGGYNEQFF. The CDR3 nucleotides are TGTGCCAGCAGCTTAGCCACTAGCGGGGGTTACAATGAGCAGTTCTTC. The V call is TRBV7-6, the J call TRBJ2-1, with 11 bases that match TRBD2. The germline gives CDR1 SGHVS, CDR2 FNYEAQ. The ends lost 0 bases at V and 4 bases at J; junction bases unmatched: 2. The CDR3 is 16 amino acids. Drawing the rest from reference TRBV7-6 and TRBJ2-1, the complete variable domain is GAGVSQSPRYKVTKRGQDVALRCDPISGHVSLYWYRQALGQGPEFLTYFNYEAQQDKSGLPNDRFSAERPEGSISTLTIQRTEQRDSAMYRCASSLATSGGYNEQFFGPGTRLTVL.

The chain links TRBV27 to TRBJ1-2; no definite D call. Germline V gene sequence: CDR1 MNHEY, CDR2 SMNVEV (reference sequence). Trimming cost V 6 bases and J 4 bases, with 15 bases left between them. This CDR3 region has 14 residues. The CDR3 spells CASSPEGFGYGYTF. For the CDR3, the DNA is TGTGCCAGCAGCCCCGAAGGGTTCGGCTATGGCTACACCTTC.

This chain links TRBV7-9 with TRBJ2-1; D is unclear. Germline V gene data show CDR1 as SEHNR and CDR2 as FQNEAQ (reference sequence). This CDR3 is built from 15 residues. Trimming stripped 5 bases from V and 1 base from J, with 12 bases between. Written as DNA, the CDR3 is TGTGCCAGCAGCGAGAGCGAAATATCCTACAATGAGCAGTTCTTC. Translating it yields CASSESEISYNEQFF.

This clonotype was detected only once. The CDR3 protein is CSARDYDYGNTIYF. The CDR3 nucleotides read TGCAGTGCTAGAGACTATGACTATGGAAACACCATATATTTT. The J gene is TRBJ1-3, the V gene TRBV20-1; D uncertain. The germline CDR1 and CDR2 sequences are DFQATT and SNEGSKA (reference sequence). The CDR3 loop spans 14 amino acids. Trimming pared 0 bases from V and 3 bases from J, leaving 9 bases between.

This chain links TRBV4-1 with TRBJ1-1, with 7 nucleotides matching TRBD1. Germline loops: CDR1 MGHRA, CDR2 YSYEKL. Germline trimming cut 4 bases from V and 4 bases from J; bases unmatched to any gene: 9. The CDR3 is made up of 15 amino acids. CDR3 bases: TGCGCCAGCAGCCTCGTGGGCAGGGACAGCACTGAAGCTTTCTTT. Protein sequence: CASSLVGRDSTEAFF.

J is TRBJ2-5 and V is TRBV20-1; 12 bases line up with TRBD2. This CDR3 has 18 residues. After removal of 0 bases from V and 5 bases from J, the junction contained 13 bases not matched to a gene. CDR1 DFQATT and CDR2 SNEGSKA come from the germline V gene (reference sequence). CDR3 DNA sequence: TGCAGTGCTAGAGACCCTAGCGGGGGGGCCGATTTCTCGGAGACCCAGTACTTC. As protein: CSARDPSGGADFSETQYF.

The rearrangement uses TRBV5-6 and TRBJ1-1; D call uncertain. CDR3 size: 17 residues. Germline V CDR1 and CDR2: SGHDT, YYEEEE. V lost 0 bases to trimming and J lost 13 bases, with 28 bases between them. CDR3 coding DNA: TGTGCCAGCAGCTTGGTCGGGGTATGGGTGGGTCCCCCTTTAGGTTTCTTT. Translation gives CASSLVGVWVGPPLGFF.